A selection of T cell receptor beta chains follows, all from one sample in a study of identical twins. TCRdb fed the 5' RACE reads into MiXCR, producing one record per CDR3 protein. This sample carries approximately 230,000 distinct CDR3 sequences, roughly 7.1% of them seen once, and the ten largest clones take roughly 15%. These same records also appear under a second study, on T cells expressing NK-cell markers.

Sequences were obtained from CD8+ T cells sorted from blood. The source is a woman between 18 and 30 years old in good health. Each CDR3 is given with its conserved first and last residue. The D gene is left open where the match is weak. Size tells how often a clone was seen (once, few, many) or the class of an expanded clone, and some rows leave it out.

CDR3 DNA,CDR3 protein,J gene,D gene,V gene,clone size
TGTGCCAGCAGCGTAGCGCGGACAGGGGGCCGTAACTATGGCTACACCTTC,CASSVARTGGRNYGYTF,TRBJ1-2,TRBD1,TRBV9,.
TGCGCCAGCAGCCTATACACAGACAGTGTCGGGGAGCTGTTTTTT,CASSLYTDSVGELFF,TRBJ2-2,.,TRBV5-1,few
TGTGCCAGCGGTCTGGGGACTAGCTATGGCTACACCTTC,CASGLGTSYGYTF,TRBJ1-2,.,TRBV12-3/TRBV12-4,.
TGTGCCACCCTACAGGGGGCCGACCCGAACACTGAAGCTTTCTTT,CATLQGADPNTEAFF,TRBJ1-1,TRBD1,TRBV15,.
TGTGCCAGCAGTTTGGGGGACAGGGACCTCGAGCAGTACTTC,CASSLGDRDLEQYF,TRBJ2-7,TRBD1,TRBV2,few
TGTGCCACAGGCCCCCCAGACAGGGGGCGGGAGACCCAGTACTTC,CATGPPDRGRETQYF,TRBJ2-5,TRBD1,TRBV7-9,few
TGCAGCGTTGACGGGGTGGGGGAGACCCAGTACTTC,CSVDGVGETQYF,TRBJ2-5,.,TRBV29-1,few
TGTGCCAGCAGTTCGACTAGCGGGAGGCCCGGGGAGCTGTTTTTT,CASSSTSGRPGELFF,TRBJ2-2,TRBD2,TRBV27,many
TGCAGTGCTAGACTACAGCTTGGGGAAAAACTGTTTTTT,CSARLQLGEKLFF,TRBJ1-4,.,TRBV20-1,few
TGCAGTACTCAGAGAGGGGATTTCTACGAGCAGTACTTC,CSTQRGDFYEQYF,TRBJ2-7,.,TRBV20-1,many
TGCAGTGCTGCTGAATCCGAGCAGTACTTC,CSAAESEQYF,TRBJ2-7,.,TRBV20-1,.
TGTGCCAGCAGCTTAGCGGGGCTCTCCTACAATGAGCAGTTCTTC,CASSLAGLSYNEQFF,TRBJ2-1,TRBD2,TRBV6-2/TRBV6-3,many
TGCAGCGTTGAAGAGGGGGCGAACACCGGGGAGCTGTTTTTT,CSVEEGANTGELFF,TRBJ2-2,.,TRBV29-1,many
TGTGCCAGCAGCTCGCTAGCGGGACCCTCCTACAATGAGCAGTTCTTC,CASSSLAGPSYNEQFF,TRBJ2-1,TRBD2,TRBV7-9,.
TGTGCCAGCATAGGACAGGGAGGGAATGAGCAGTTCTTC,CASIGQGGNEQFF,TRBJ2-1,.,TRBV2,many
TGTGCCAGCAGTTTAGAGGGACAGGGGGCCACAGATACGCAGTATTTT,CASSLEGQGATDTQYF,TRBJ2-3,TRBD1,TRBV12-3/TRBV12-4,many
TGTGCCAGCAGCCCTACTAGCGGAACCTACAATGAGCAGTTCTTC,CASSPTSGTYNEQFF,TRBJ2-1,TRBD2,TRBV11-2,few
TGTGCCAGCAGCTCGAGGACAGCCGGGACTAGCGGCAATGAGCAGTTCTTC,CASSSRTAGTSGNEQFF,TRBJ2-1,TRBD2,TRBV5-5,few
TGTGCCAGCAGCTTAATGGTGTCCCTCAGTACCGGGGAGCTGTTTTTT,CASSLMVSLSTGELFF,TRBJ2-2,.,TRBV11-2,.
TGCAGCGTCGGGGGAAGGGACAGTTCAGATACGCAGTATTTT,CSVGGRDSSDTQYF,TRBJ2-3,.,TRBV29-1,.
TGTGCCAGCAGCCTGGGACTAGCGGGAGCTTACAATGAGCAGTTCTTC,CASSLGLAGAYNEQFF,TRBJ2-1,TRBD2,TRBV12-3/TRBV12-4,.
TGTGCCAGCAGCGGGGGAGGGGAAGAGACCCAGTACTTC,CASSGGGEETQYF,TRBJ2-5,TRBD2,TRBV9,many
TGTGCCAGCAGCTTAACCAGTAGCCCCTACGAGCAGTACTTC,CASSLTSSPYEQYF,TRBJ2-7,.,TRBV7-6,.
TGTGCCAGCAGTTCCGCGGGGGATTGGGAGACCCAGTACTTC,CASSSAGDWETQYF,TRBJ2-5,TRBD2,TRBV27,few
TGTGCCAGTACCATCCGCGGGGATGGCTACACCTTC,CASTIRGDGYTF,TRBJ1-2,.,TRBV19,.
TGTGCCAGCAGGCTAGCGGGAGGGATTACTTCCTACAATGAGCAGTTCTTC,CASRLAGGITSYNEQFF,TRBJ2-1,TRBD2,TRBV27,many
TGTGCCAGCAGCTTAGGTAGGGGGACCTCCTACGAGCAGTACTTC,CASSLGRGTSYEQYF,TRBJ2-7,.,TRBV11-2,few
TGTGCCAGCAGCTTAGTCTCTAGCGGGGGGGCCCCTGAGCAGTTCTTC,CASSLVSSGGAPEQFF,TRBJ2-1,TRBD2,TRBV7-6,many
TGTGCCACCGGTGGAGACACAGGAACCTACGAGCAGTACTTC,CATGGDTGTYEQYF,TRBJ2-7,.,TRBV24-1,many
TGTGCCAGCAGCTTAGGCGGGACTCTCGAGCAGTACTTC,CASSLGGTLEQYF,TRBJ2-7,.,TRBV7-6,.
TGTGCTAGTGCCTTAAGCAATGAGCAGTTCTTC,CASALSNEQFF,TRBJ2-1,.,TRBV12-5,few
TGTGCCAGCAGCAAAGGACAGAATGAGCAGTTCTTC,CASSKGQNEQFF,TRBJ2-1,.,TRBV7-9,few
TGTGCCAGTAGTATAGCCTGGGGGGACACTGAAGCTTTCTTT,CASSIAWGDTEAFF,TRBJ1-1,.,TRBV19,.
TGCAGTGCTAGAGTGGGGGCGGGAGGCTACACCTTC,CSARVGAGGYTF,TRBJ1-2,.,TRBV20-1,few
TGTGCTAGTGGCGACCCGGAGGCAAGTTCCGGCACTGAAGCTTTCTTT,CASGDPEASSGTEAFF,TRBJ1-1,.,TRBV12-5,few
TGTGCCAGCGCCCCCGGGCGGCCCACCTGGGCACTGTTTTTT,CASAPGRPTWALFF,TRBJ2-2,.,TRBV5-6,.
TGTGCCAGCAGTTACGGAGGGGGAAAAACCGAGACCCAGTACTTC,CASSYGGGKTETQYF,TRBJ2-5,.,TRBV6-2/TRBV6-3,.
TGTGCCAGCAGCCGGGTCTACCCAGGAGGGACAGATACGCAGTATTTT,CASSRVYPGGTDTQYF,TRBJ2-3,.,TRBV11-2,many
TGTGCCAGCAGCGCCTTCGGAGAGCAGTTCTTC,CASSAFGEQFF,TRBJ2-1,.,TRBV9,.
TGTGCCAGCAGCTTAGCGGCGGAGCTTTACGAGCAGTACTTC,CASSLAAELYEQYF,TRBJ2-7,.,TRBV7-9,few
TGTGCCAGCAAGGGCAGGGGTGAAGCTTTCTTT,CASKGRGEAFF,TRBJ1-1,.,TRBV2,.
TGTGCCAGCAGTTACTCGATAGCTAGCGGGGGGGCGGTTGAGACCCAGTACTTC,CASSYSIASGGAVETQYF,TRBJ2-5,TRBD2,TRBV6-5,few
TGTGCCAGCAGTTCCTCGACAGGGGTGATCTACGAGCAGTACTTC,CASSSSTGVIYEQYF,TRBJ2-7,TRBD1,TRBV6-5,few
TGTGCCAGCCAGGGCCCCGGGGACACTGAAGCTTTCTTT,CASQGPGDTEAFF,TRBJ1-1,.,TRBV7-8,few
TGTGCCAGCAGTTTAGCTATAACGGACTATACCAATGAGCAGTTCTTC,CASSLAITDYTNEQFF,TRBJ2-1,.,TRBV27,many
TGTGCCAGTCTCCGGGACGGCGATTACGAGCAGTACTTC,CASLRDGDYEQYF,TRBJ2-7,.,TRBV6-2/TRBV6-3,few
TGTGCCAGCAGTCCCGGACAGGGGGCTTATGGCTACACCTTC,CASSPGQGAYGYTF,TRBJ1-2,TRBD1,TRBV12-3/TRBV12-4,many
TGCAGTGCTAGGGGGCAACACAATGAGCAGTTCTTC,CSARGQHNEQFF,TRBJ2-1,.,TRBV20-1,.
TGTGCCAGCAGTTCGACAGGGGTCACCGGGGAGCTGTTTTTT,CASSSTGVTGELFF,TRBJ2-2,TRBD1,TRBV28,few
TGCGCCAGCAGCTTGGCCCAGACCGGGGAGCTGTTTTTT,CASSLAQTGELFF,TRBJ2-2,.,TRBV5-1,many
TGCGCCAGCAGCCACCGAGCGGGAGATTACAATGAGCAGTTCTTC,CASSHRAGDYNEQFF,TRBJ2-1,TRBD2,TRBV4-3,many
TGTGCCAGCAGCTTGGACAGGCATGGCTACACCTTC,CASSLDRHGYTF,TRBJ1-2,TRBD1,TRBV7-9,.
TGCAGCGTCGAGAGGGCAGGAGGTTATGGCTACACCTTC,CSVERAGGYGYTF,TRBJ1-2,.,TRBV29-1,.
TGCAGCGTTGAAGAGTGGGACAAGGCCGTTCTAATCACTGAAGCTTTCTTT,CSVEEWDKAVLITEAFF,TRBJ1-1,.,TRBV29-1,many
TGTGCCAGCAGCCAAATGGCGGGGGGCCGGGGAGATACGCAGTATTTT,CASSQMAGGRGDTQYF,TRBJ2-3,TRBD2,TRBV14,few
TGTGCCAGCAGCGGAACTAGCGGGAGTCACAATGAGCAGTTCTTC,CASSGTSGSHNEQFF,TRBJ2-1,TRBD2,TRBV7-9,many
TGTGCCAGCAGCCTTTCGGCAGGCAGCACTGAAGCTTTCTTT,CASSLSAGSTEAFF,TRBJ1-1,.,TRBV7-2,few
TGCAGTGCTAGGAGGCAGATCTATGGCTACACCTTC,CSARRQIYGYTF,TRBJ1-2,.,TRBV20-1,few
TGTGCCAGCAGCCCACCCCCAGGGACAGGGTACAATGAGCAGTTCTTC,CASSPPPGTGYNEQFF,TRBJ2-1,TRBD1,TRBV14,.